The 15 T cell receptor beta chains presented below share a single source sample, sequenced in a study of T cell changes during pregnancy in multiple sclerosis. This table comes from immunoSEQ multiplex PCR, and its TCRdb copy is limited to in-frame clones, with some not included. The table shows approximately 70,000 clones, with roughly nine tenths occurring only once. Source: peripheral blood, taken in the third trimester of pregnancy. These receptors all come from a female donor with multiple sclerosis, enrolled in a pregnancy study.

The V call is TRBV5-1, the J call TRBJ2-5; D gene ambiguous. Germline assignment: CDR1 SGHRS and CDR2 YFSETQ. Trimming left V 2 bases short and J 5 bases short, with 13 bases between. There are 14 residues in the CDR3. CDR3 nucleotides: TGCGCCAGCAGCTTACAGCCAAGTGAGGAGACCCAGTACTTC. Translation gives CASSLQPSEETQYF.

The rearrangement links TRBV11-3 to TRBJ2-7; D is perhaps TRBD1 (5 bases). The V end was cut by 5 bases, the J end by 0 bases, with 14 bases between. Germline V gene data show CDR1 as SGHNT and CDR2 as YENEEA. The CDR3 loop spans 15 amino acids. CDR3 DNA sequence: TGTGCCAGCAGCCCACGGCAGGGCAGCTCCTACGAGCAGTACTTC. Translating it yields CASSPRQGSSYEQYF.

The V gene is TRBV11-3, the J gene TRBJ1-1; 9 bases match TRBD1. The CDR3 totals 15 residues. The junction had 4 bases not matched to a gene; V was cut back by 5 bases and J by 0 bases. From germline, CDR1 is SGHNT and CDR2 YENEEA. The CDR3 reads CASSPGTGMNTEAFF. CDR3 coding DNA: TGTGCCAGCAGCCCCGGGACAGGGATGAACACTGAAGCTTTCTTT.

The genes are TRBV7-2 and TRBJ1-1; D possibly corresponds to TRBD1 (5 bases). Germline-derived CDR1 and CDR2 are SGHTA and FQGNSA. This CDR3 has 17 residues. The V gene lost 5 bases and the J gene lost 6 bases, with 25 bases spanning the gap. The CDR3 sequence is CASSPLAGSGPAAEAFF. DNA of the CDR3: TGTGCCAGCAGCCCTCTTGCAGGGTCAGGCCCGGCTGCTGAAGCTTTCTTT.

CDR3 region: CASSGVRGEQYF. CDR3 coding DNA: TGTGCCAGCTCTGGTGTACGAGGGGAGCAGTACTTC. The chain joins TRBV6-6 to TRBJ2-7, with a possible D match to TRBD2 (5 bases). V was cut by 8 bases and J by 7 bases, with 15 bases left in between. Germline V gene data show CDR1 as MNHNY and CDR2 as SVGAGI (reference sequence). The CDR3 is 12 amino acids.

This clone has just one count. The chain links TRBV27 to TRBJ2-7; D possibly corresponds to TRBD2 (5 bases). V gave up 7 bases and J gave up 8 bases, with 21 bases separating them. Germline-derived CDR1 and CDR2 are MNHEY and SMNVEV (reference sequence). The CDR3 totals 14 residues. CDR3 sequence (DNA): TGTGCCAGCATCGCCCCCTCTAGCAGCCTTAAGCAGTACTTC. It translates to CASIAPSSSLKQYF.

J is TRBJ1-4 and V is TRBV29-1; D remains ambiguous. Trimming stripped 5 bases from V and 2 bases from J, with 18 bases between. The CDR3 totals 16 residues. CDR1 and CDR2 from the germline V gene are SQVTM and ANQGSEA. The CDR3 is CSVRKPGTSTNEKLFF. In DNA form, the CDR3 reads TGCAGCGTTCGTAAGCCGGGTACATCCACTAATGAAAAACTGTTTTTT.

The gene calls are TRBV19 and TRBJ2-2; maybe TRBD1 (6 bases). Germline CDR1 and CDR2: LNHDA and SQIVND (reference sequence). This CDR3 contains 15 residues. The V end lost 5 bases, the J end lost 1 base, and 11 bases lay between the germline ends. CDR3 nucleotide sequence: TGTGCCAGTAGTCCGACAGGATTGAACACCGGGGAGCTGTTTTTT. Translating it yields CASSPTGLNTGELFF.

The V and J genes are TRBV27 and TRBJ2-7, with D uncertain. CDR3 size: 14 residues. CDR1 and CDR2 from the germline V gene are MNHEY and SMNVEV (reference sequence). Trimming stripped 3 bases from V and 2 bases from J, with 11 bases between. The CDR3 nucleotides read TGTGCCAGCAGTTTTACCTCGGGTGCCTACGAGCAGTACTTC. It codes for CASSFTSGAYEQYF.

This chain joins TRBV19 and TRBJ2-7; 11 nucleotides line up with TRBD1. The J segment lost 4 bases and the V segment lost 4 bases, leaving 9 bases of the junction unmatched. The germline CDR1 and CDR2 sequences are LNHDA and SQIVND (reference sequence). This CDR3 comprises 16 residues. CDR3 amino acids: CASSTGDRGWGYEQYF. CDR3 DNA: TGTGCCAGTAGTACCGGGGACAGGGGGTGGGGATACGAGCAGTACTTC.

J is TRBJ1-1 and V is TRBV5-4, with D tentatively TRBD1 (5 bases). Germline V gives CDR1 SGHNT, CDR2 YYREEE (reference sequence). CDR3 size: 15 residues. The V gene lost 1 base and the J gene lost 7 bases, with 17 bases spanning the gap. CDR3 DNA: TGTGCCAGCAGCTTGAGGGCGGGGGGGAGTGATGAAGCTTTCTTT. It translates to CASSLRAGGSDEAFF.

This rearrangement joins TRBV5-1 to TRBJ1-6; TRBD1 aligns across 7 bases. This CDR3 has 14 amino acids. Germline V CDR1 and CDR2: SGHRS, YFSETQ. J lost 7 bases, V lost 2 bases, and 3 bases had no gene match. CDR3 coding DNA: TGCGCCAGCAGCTTCGGGACAGAGAATTCACCCCTCCACTTT. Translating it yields CASSFGTENSPLHF. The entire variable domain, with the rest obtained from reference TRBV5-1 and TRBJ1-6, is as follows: KAGVTQTPRYLIKTRGQQVTLSCSPISGHRSVSWYQQTPGQGLQFLFEYFSETQRNKGNFPGRFSGRQFSNSRSEMNVSTLELGDSALYLCASSFGTENSPLHFGNGTRLTVT.

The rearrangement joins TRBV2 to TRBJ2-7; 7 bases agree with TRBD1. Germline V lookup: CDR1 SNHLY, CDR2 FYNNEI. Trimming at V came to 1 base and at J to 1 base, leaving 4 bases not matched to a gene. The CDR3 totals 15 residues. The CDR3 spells CASSEGGTASYEQYF. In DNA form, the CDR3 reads TGTGCCAGCAGTGAAGGAGGGACAGCTTCCTACGAGCAGTACTTC.

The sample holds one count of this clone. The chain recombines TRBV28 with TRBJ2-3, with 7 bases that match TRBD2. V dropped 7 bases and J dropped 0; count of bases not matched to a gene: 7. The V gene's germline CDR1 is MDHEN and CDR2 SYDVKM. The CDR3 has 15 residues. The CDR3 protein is CASTLLASSTDTQYF. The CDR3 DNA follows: TGTGCCAGCACCTTACTAGCGTCGAGCACAGATACGCAGTATTTT.

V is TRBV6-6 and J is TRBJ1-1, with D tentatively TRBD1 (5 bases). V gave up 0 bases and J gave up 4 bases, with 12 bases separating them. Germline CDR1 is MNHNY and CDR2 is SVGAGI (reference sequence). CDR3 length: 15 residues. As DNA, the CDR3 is TGTGCCAGCAGTTACTCGATGTGGGGCAGCACTGAAGCTTTCTTT. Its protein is CASSYSMWGSTEAFF.